These 8 T cell receptor beta chains came from one sample sequenced in a study of T cells in women clearing cervical HPV infection. Repertoires were generated with immunoSEQ multiplex PCR, while TCRdb's copy carries only in-frame clones and drops some. The repertoire table contains some 37,000 clones. Source material: blood buffy coat. Every receptor here comes from a woman aged 18 to 75 with a cervical HPV16 infection that either progressed to CIN3+ or cleared (not recorded which).

Details on this clone: The CDR3 is cut off 3 residues early in the read; its end comes from the germline J gene. V and J are TRBV30 and TRBJ2-5, with no clear D. Germline loops: CDR1 GTSNPN, CDR2 SVGIG (reference sequence). Trimming took 0 bases from V and 2 from J, leaving 7 bases between them. The CDR3 runs to 13 residues. The chain's CDR3 is CAWSVPSQETQYF. The DNA read from the CDR3 is TGTGCCTGGAGTGTACCCAGTCAAGAGACC. Complete variable domain (other parts from reference TRBV30 and TRBJ2-5): SQTIHQWPATLVQPVGSPLSLECTVEGTSNPNLYWYRQAAGRGLQLLFYSVGIGQISSEVPQNLSASRPQDRQFILSSKKLLLSDSGFYLCAWSVPSQETQYFGPGTRLLVL.

In the case of this clone: The read ends 3 residues shy of where the CDR3 ends; the end is completed using the germline J gene. This chain links TRBV10-3 with TRBJ2-3; 9 bases align to TRBD1. Germline loops: CDR1 ENHRY, CDR2 SYGVKD. The length of the CDR3 is 16 residues. The junction had 6 bases not matched to a gene; V was cut back by 5 bases and J by 0 bases. The CDR3 sequence: CAISPGQGISTDTQYF. Incomplete CDR3 DNA: TGTGCCATCAGTCCGGGACAGGGAATTAGCACAGATACG.

Comments on this clone: The observed sequence ends 3 residues before the CDR3 terminus, with the missing tail filled in from the germline J gene. The V and J genes are TRBV30 and TRBJ2-3, with D perhaps matching TRBD1 (6 bases). Germline V lookup: CDR1 GTSNPN, CDR2 SVGIG (reference sequence). V lost 5 bases, J lost 2 bases, and 8 bases lay in between. This CDR3 is built from 12 residues. Partial CDR3 DNA: TGTGCCTGGGGACAGTACACAGATACG. Translated, it gives CAWGQYTDT. The full CDR3 is CAWGQYTDTQYF. The whole variable domain, filled in from reference TRBV30 and TRBJ2-3, reads SQTIHQWPATLVQPVGSPLSLECTVEGTSNPNLYWYRQAAGRGLQLLFYSVGIGQISSEVPQNLSASRPQDRQFILSSKKLLLSDSGFYLCAWGQYTDTQYFGPGTRLTVL.

Concerning this clone: The CDR3 goes on 3 residues after the read ends, and that part is filled in from the germline J gene. The genes are TRBV4-1 and TRBJ1-5, with D hard to call. V shed 0 bases and J shed 0 bases, with 3 bases lying between them. Germline V gene lookup returns CDR1 MGHRA and CDR2 YSYEKL. This CDR3 region has 14 residues. CDR3 DNA (partial): TGCGCCAGCAGCCAAGACCATAGCAATCAGCCC. It encodes CASSQDHSNQP. The entire CDR3 protein is CASSQDHSNQPQHF.

About this clone itself: The read terminates 3 residues ahead of where the CDR3 ends, so the germline J gene completes it. This rearrangement joins TRBV9 to TRBJ2-1; 10 positions agree with TRBD2. The V segment lost 0 bases and the J segment 8 bases; nucleotides outside the gene matches: 8. Germline-derived CDR1 and CDR2 are SGDLS and YYNGEE. CDR3 length: 16 residues. The CDR3 loop is CASSVEAGGPSDEQFF. CDR3 DNA (partial): TGTGCCAGCAGCGTAGAAGCGGGGGGGCCTTCGGATGAG. The full variable domain, rest sourced from reference TRBV9 and TRBJ2-1, is DSGVTQTPKHLITATGQRVTLRCSPRSGDLSVYWYQQSLDQGLQFLIQYYNGEERAKGNILERFSAQQFPDLHSELNLSSLELGDSALYFCASSVEAGGPSDEQFFGPGTRLTVL.

Remarks on this clone: The read gets to within 3 residues of the CDR3 end, and the germline J gene fills in the rest. This sequence joins TRBV11-1 and TRBJ1-1, with D unclear. There are 13 residues in the CDR3. Germline assignment: CDR1 SGHAT and CDR2 FQDESV (reference sequence). CDR3: CASSLAYGLAAFF. The sequenced CDR3 bases are TGTGCCAGCAGCTTAGCGTACGGACTTGCG.

A word on this clone: Read sequence stops 3 residues before the CDR3 end, and the germline J gene provides the missing end. This rearrangement joins TRBV5-1 to TRBJ1-1; possibly TRBD1 for D (5 bases). The CDR3 runs 14 residues. Trimming stripped 1 base from V and 4 bases from J, with 11 bases between. The germline V gene has CDR1 SGHRS and CDR2 YFSETQ. The CDR3 loop reads CASSLIQQGTEAFF. Incomplete CDR3 DNA: TGCGCCAGCAGCTTGATACAGCAGGGCACTGAA. Full variable domain (missing parts from reference TRBV5-1 and TRBJ1-1): KAGVTQTPRYLIKTRGQQVTLSCSPISGHRSVSWYQQTPGQGLQFLFEYFSETQRNKGNFPGRFSGRQFSNSRSEMNVSTLELGDSALYLCASSLIQQGTEAFFGQGTRLTVV.

Worth noting for this clone: The CDR3 goes on 3 residues after the read ends, and that part is filled in from the germline J gene. The chain combines TRBV5-1 with TRBJ2-2, with D perhaps TRBD2 (7 bases). The CDR3 spans 16 residues. Germline V gene data show CDR1 as SGHRS and CDR2 as YFSETQ. V gave up 7 bases and J gave up 0 bases, with 16 bases separating them. The DNA read from the CDR3 is TGCGCCAGCGGCTACTTCGGGGGGCCGAACACCGGGGAG. Its protein product is CASGYFGGPNTGE. The entire CDR3 sequence reads CASGYFGGPNTGELFF.